The next 15 T cell receptor beta chains were all read from a single sample in a study of neurological immune-mediated disorders. Indicated time point: longitudinal time-point 1 (baseline). MiXCR was run by TCRdb on the 5' RACE reads, yielding one entry per CDR3 protein. The data show about 71,000 distinct CDR3 sequences, roughly 15% seen once. The sequenced sample consisted of PBMCs. Receptors originate from a female donor with HTLV-1-associated myelopathy (HAM/TSP).

Ten or more counts support this clonotype. This sequence joins TRBV10-3 and TRBJ2-3, with TRBD1 matching over 7 bases. Germline-derived CDR1 and CDR2 are ENHRY and SYGVKD. The trim removed 4 bases at V and 2 bases at J, leaving 9 bases unmatched. CDR3 length: 16 residues. CDR3 loop: CAISGTGTALTDTQYF. DNA of the CDR3: TGTGCCATCAGTGGTACCGGGACAGCCCTCACAGATACGCAGTATTTT.

This clonotype showed up many times. The chain is built from TRBV9 and TRBJ2-2, with D uncertain. V lost 0 bases to trimming and J lost 1 base, with 10 bases between them. The CDR3 is made up of 16 amino acids. Germline V gene sequence: CDR1 SGDLS, CDR2 YYNGEE. DNA for the CDR3: TGTGCCAGCAGCGTAGGAGGACCCCTGAACACCGGGGAGCTGTTTTTT. This encodes CASSVGGPLNTGELFF.

This clonotype was counted many times. The chain joins TRBV6-1 to TRBJ2-4; TRBD1 agrees at 7 bases. There are 16 residues in the CDR3. CDR1 is MNHNS and CDR2 is SASEGT in the germline V gene. Losses at the gene ends were 8 bases for V and 0 bases for J; bases not matched to a gene: 10. The CDR3 sequence: CASVRGGSLAKNIQYF. The CDR3 DNA reads as TGTGCCAGCGTAAGAGGGGGCTCCTTAGCCAAAAACATTCAGTACTTC.

At least ten counts were recorded for this clonotype. V gene TRBV5-1 combines with J gene TRBJ2-3, with D possibly TRBD1 on 6 matching bases. The CDR3 totals 13 residues. Germline V gene lookup returns CDR1 SGHRS and CDR2 YFSETQ. The ends were cut back, 5 bases at V and 6 bases at J, with 13 bases in the middle. The CDR3 loop is CASRQTTGDTQYF. CDR3 in DNA: TGCGCCAGCAGACAAACTACAGGGGATACGCAGTATTTT.

The chain has TRBV6-1 and TRBJ2-4, with TRBD1 matching over 7 bases. From germline, CDR1 is MNHNS and CDR2 SASEGT. J lost 1 base, V lost 4 bases, and 7 bases had no gene match. The CDR3 spans 16 residues. CDR3 DNA: TGTGCCAGCAGTGTCTGGGCAGGGGGTGCCAAAAACATTCAGTACTTC. Translated: CASSVWAGGAKNIQYF.

In this sample, this clonotype turned up many times. The gene calls are TRBV4-1 and TRBJ2-3; D is perhaps TRBD1 or TRBD2 (5 bases each). The CDR3 covers 15 residues. The ends were cut back, 4 bases at V and 2 bases at J, with 13 bases in the middle. Per the germline V gene, CDR1 is MGHRA and CDR2 is YSYEKL. This chain's CDR3 is CASSRLTGLTDTQYF. DNA for the CDR3: TGCGCCAGCAGCCGCCTCACGGGGCTCACAGATACGCAGTATTTT.

This clonotype was picked up many times. V usage is TRBV20-1 and J usage is TRBJ2-5; D is possibly TRBD2 (6 bases). Trimming removed 0 bases at V and 5 bases at J, with 19 bases between. Germline assignment: CDR1 DFQATT and CDR2 SNEGSKA (reference sequence). The CDR3 runs to 16 residues. CDR3 DNA sequence: TGCAGTGCTAGAGACCCCGGGCAGGGAGGTCGTGAGACCCAGTACTTC. It translates to CSARDPGQGGRETQYF.

The V and J genes are TRBV12-3 or TRBV12-4 and TRBJ2-3; TRBD2 agrees at 11 bases. CDR3 length: 17 amino acids. V was pared by 2 bases and J by 2 bases, with 6 bases of the junction left unmatched. The CDR3 region has the DNA TGTGCCAGCAGTTTACCGGGACTAGCGGACCACACAGATACGCAGTATTTT. Translating gives CASSLPGLADHTDTQYF.

There are many counts of this clonotype. The rearrangement links TRBV7-2 to TRBJ2-7, with 8 bases aligning to TRBD1. The CDR3 length is 14 residues. Germline V lookup: CDR1 SGHTA, CDR2 FQGNSA. Trimming at V came to 2 bases and at J to 5 bases, leaving 5 bases not matched to a gene. The DNA of the CDR3 is TGTGCCAGCAGCTTATGGGACAGGCGCGACGAGCAGTACTTC. It encodes CASSLWDRRDEQYF.

This clonotype was counted many times. This rearrangement joins TRBV9 to TRBJ1-1, with D tentatively TRBD1 (5 bases). Germline assignment: CDR1 SGDLS and CDR2 YYNGEE. CDR3 length: 14 residues. Trimming left V 4 bases short and J 4 bases short, with 14 bases between. Here the CDR3 reads CASSPGVVATEAFF. The CDR3 nucleotides read TGTGCCAGCAGCCCGGGGGTGGTGGCCACTGAAGCTTTCTTT.

The rearrangement uses TRBV19 and TRBJ1-2; tentatively, D is TRBD1 (6 bases). Deletions cut 5 bases from V and 4 bases from J, with 17 bases between. This CDR3 region has 15 residues. Germline CDR1 reads LNHDA; CDR2 reads SQIVND (reference sequence). In DNA form, the CDR3 reads TGTGCCAGTAGTGACAGAGGGGGAACCGGCTATGGCTACACCTTC. Residues: CASSDRGGTGYGYTF.

This clonotype has only a few counts. The V gene is TRBV20-1, the J gene TRBJ1-3; possible D gene TRBD1, 5 bases. V was pared by 0 bases and J by 0 bases, with 15 bases between. The germline V gene has CDR1 DFQATT and CDR2 SNEGSKA (reference sequence). This CDR3 spans 17 amino acids. CDR3 amino acids: CSARDTPAGHSGNTIYF. CDR3 nucleotide sequence: TGCAGTGCTAGAGACACTCCAGCAGGACACTCTGGAAACACCATATATTTT.

V is TRBV5-4 and J is TRBJ2-7; D ambiguous. CDR1 SGHNT and CDR2 YYREEE come from the germline V gene (reference sequence). The CDR3 sequence is 14 residues long. The V end was cut by 3 bases, the J end by 1 base, with 11 bases between. Here the CDR3 reads CASSSGAVSYEQYF. DNA of the CDR3: TGTGCCAGCAGCTCCGGAGCAGTTTCCTACGAGCAGTACTTC.

At least ten counts were recorded for this clonotype. The rearrangement links TRBV12-3 or TRBV12-4 to TRBJ2-5; tentatively, D is TRBD2 (5 bases). Between the trimmed V and J ends, which lost 3 bases and 5 bases, there was a span of 10 bases. The CDR3 consists of 13 residues. The CDR3 loop reads CASSFVSGETQYF. The CDR3, as DNA: TGTGCCAGCAGTTTTGTCTCGGGGGAGACCCAGTACTTC.

This clonotype was observed many times. V usage is TRBV2 and J usage is TRBJ2-3, with a tentative D call TRBD1 (7 bases). The V gene lost 5 bases and the J gene lost 3 bases, with 15 bases spanning the gap. The CDR3 consists of 15 residues. The germline CDR1 and CDR2 sequences are SNHLY and FYNNEI. CDR3 region: CASSQIQGRTDTQYF. The CDR3 region has the DNA TGTGCCAGCAGTCAGATACAGGGGAGGACAGATACGCAGTATTTT.